Below, 5 T cell receptor beta chains from the same sample are listed, as sequenced in a study of CD8+ T cells in alopecia areata (dated by TCRdb to the late 2010s). Interpreted using the paper, the treatment or condition label stands for: oral pan-JAK inhibitor, 5-10 mg twice daily. The method was the immunoSEQ multiplex PCR assay. To provide template for TCR sequencing, every sample had RNA extracted and reverse transcribed into cDNA. This immuneACCESS table, as held by TCRdb, lists in-frame sequences with V and J called but not all clones. Of the missing ones, under half trace to an unresolved V gene in checked studies; the others have no known cause. The sample table lists 150,000 to 200,000 clones, 50% to 75% of them with a count of one. 16% of the sample goes to the ten largest clones. The sample was CD4+ T cells sorted from blood, taken between weeks 55 and 65, from a patient treated with tofacitinib. The source of these receptors is a human donor with alopecia areata.

This clone was seen a few times. CDR3: CASTRGINYGYTF. In DNA, the CDR3 is TGTGCCAGCACCCGAGGGATAAACTATGGCTACACCTTC. The chain carries TRBV7-9 and TRBJ1-2; D gene ambiguous. Germline assignment: CDR1 SEHNR and CDR2 FQNEAQ (reference sequence). V shed 7 bases and J shed 2 bases, with 11 bases lying between them. The CDR3 spans 13 residues.

The chain links TRBV7-2 to TRBJ2-1; 7 nucleotides agree with TRBD1. Looked up from germline, CDR1 is SGHTA and CDR2 is FQGNSA. The J segment lost 4 bases and the V segment lost 6 bases, leaving 15 bases of the junction unmatched. The CDR3 has 17 residues. The CDR3 DNA follows: TGTGCCAGCAGTCGCTACGGACAGGCCTCGTCATACAATGAGCAGTTCTTC. It yields the protein CASSRYGQASSYNEQFF.

To note about this clone: The junction does not match germline at one end; this may be a read error. V usage is TRBV29-1 and J usage is TRBJ2-6; no reliable D call. The CDR3 sequence is 15 residues long. CDR1 is SQVTM and CDR2 is ANQGSEA in the germline V gene. CDR3 nucleotide sequence: TGCAGCGTTGCGGGTCTGCCTTCTGAGGCCAACGTCCTGACTTTC. This sequence encodes CSVAGLPSEANVLTF.

This rearrangement joins TRBV25-1 to TRBJ1-6; no definite D call. In germline, CDR1 is MGHDK, CDR2 SYGVNS. Trimming took 2 bases from V and 9 from J, leaving 2 bases between them. This CDR3 contains 11 residues. DNA of the CDR3: TGTGCCAGCAGTGAAGCTTCACCCCTCCACTTT. It translates to CASSEASPLHF.

A few counts support this clone. J is TRBJ1-3 and V is TRBV25-1; D is undetermined. CDR1 is MGHDK, CDR2 SYGVNS, per germline. The CDR3 length is 16 residues. The ends were cut back, 2 bases at V and 3 bases at J, with 14 bases in the middle. CDR3 region: CASSENVGHGGNTIYF. In DNA form, the CDR3 reads TGTGCCAGCAGTGAAAATGTAGGGCACGGTGGAAACACCATATATTTT.